The TCR beta chain described here comes from a study of cytotoxic CD8 clonotypes in ibrutinib-treated CLL. Study-wide context: About 24 partial and 2 complete responses; at median roughly 70 months, around 14 remitted, some twelve progressed. Sample averages reached hundreds of thousands of productive templates and almost 95,000 productive rearrangements. Findings of the study overall: Clonality increased with ibrutinib response but returned toward baseline at progression. Public clonotypes, found uncommonly, either contracted or stayed stable on treatment.

The germline V gene encodes CDR1 SGHRS and CDR2 YFSETQ. The CDR3 has 15 residues. The data were produced by immunoSEQ multiplex PCR, yet TCRdb's version contains in-frame clones alone and is incomplete. The sample holds about 310,000 clones, roughly 85% seen once. On this clone itself: What it binds is not known. One end of the junction varies from germline; a read error may be responsible.

This TCR derives from a human donor with chronic lymphocytic leukemia. This rearrangement joins TRBV5-1 to TRBJ2-7; 7 bases line up with TRBD1. Sequencing used PBMCs, obtained before ibrutinib treatment. In nucleotides, the CDR3 is TGCGCCAGCAGCGATGACAGGGTTGTCTCCCACGAGCAGTACTTC. It codes for CASSDDRVVSHEQYF.